These 5 T cell receptor beta chains came from one sample sequenced in a study of technical replicates of blood from several donors. Repertoires were generated with immunoSEQ multiplex PCR, while TCRdb's copy carries only in-frame clones and drops some. The data contain about 75,000 clones, 90% to 95% of them singletons. Sequenced input: T cells isolated from PBMCs. The receptors were gathered from a human donor in good health. Some clones in this sample may be carry-over from other donors' samples.

This chain uses TRBV18 with TRBJ1-6; TRBD1 matches 8 bases. The CDR3 is made up of 16 amino acids. In germline, CDR1 is KGHSH, CDR2 LQKENI. Germline trimming cut 2 bases from V and 7 bases from J; bases unmatched to any gene: 7. CDR3 in DNA: TGTGCCAGCTCACCAGATCGCCGACAGGGGAATTCACCCCTCCACTTT. This codes for CASSPDRRQGNSPLHF. The whole variable domain, filled in from reference TRBV18 and TRBJ1-6, reads NAGVMQNPRHLVRRRGQEARLRCSPMKGHSHVYWYRQLPEEGLKFMVYLQKENIIDESGMPKERFSAEFPKEGPSILRIQQVVRGDSAAYFCASSPDRRQGNSPLHFGNGTRLTVT.

V gene TRBV27 combines with J gene TRBJ2-5, with TRBD2 matching 12 bases. Trimming at V came to 2 bases and at J to 2 bases, leaving 6 bases not matched to a gene. The CDR3 runs 17 residues. Germline CDR1 MNHEY, CDR2 SMNVEV (reference sequence). The CDR3 bases are TGTGCCAGCAGTTTAATCCCCCTAGCGGGGGGGCAAGAGACCCAGTACTTC. Its translation: CASSLIPLAGGQETQYF.

The chain is built from TRBV7-2 and TRBJ1-6; maybe TRBD1 (5 bases). Germline assignment: CDR1 SGHTA and CDR2 FQGNSA. CDR3 size: 18 residues. Trimming took off 8 bases at V and 0 bases at J, with 20 bases between the two ends. CDR3 in DNA: TGTGCCAGCGGGGCAGCCGAATCCCGAGGCTCCTATAATTCACCCCTCCACTTT. This gives the protein CASGAAESRGSYNSPLHF.

This clone was detected once. The rearrangement uses TRBV29-1 and TRBJ2-1, with 12 bases identical to TRBD1. Germline-derived CDR1 and CDR2 are SQVTM and ANQGSEA. This CDR3 has 14 amino acids. The trim removed 4 bases at V and 8 bases at J, leaving 6 bases unmatched. The CDR3 protein is CSVGRDRGRDEQFF. The CDR3 nucleotides read TGCAGCGTTGGGAGGGACAGGGGGCGCGATGAGCAGTTCTTC.

The V gene is TRBV4-1, the J gene TRBJ2-3; 8 bases align to TRBD1. The CDR3 has 16 residues. Per germline, CDR1 MGHRA and CDR2 YSYEKL. V gave up 3 bases and J gave up 1 base; unmatched junction bases: 6. The CDR3 DNA is TGCGCCAGCAGCCATACCCCGGGACAGGGCACAGATACGCAGTATTTT. Translating it yields CASSHTPGQGTDTQYF.